A single sample is the source of the 22 T cell receptor beta chains below, sequenced in a study of blood T cell repertoires in COVID-19. The assay was immunoSEQ multiplex PCR, and TCRdb's table has in-frame clones only and misses some. The sample records tens of thousands of clones, 76% being singletons. Input material: peripheral blood. The receptors shown here come from a man in his 70s with acute or convalescent COVID-19.

This chain joins TRBV5-4 and TRBJ1-1; 8 nucleotides match TRBD1. With V trimmed by 5 bases and J by 4 bases, 4 bases remained unmatched. Germline CDR1 is SGHNT and CDR2 is YYREEE (reference sequence). The length of the CDR3 is 13 residues. The CDR3 sequence: CASSPDRATEAFF. The CDR3 region has the DNA TGTGCCAGCAGTCCGGACAGGGCCACTGAAGCTTTCTTT.

This rearrangement joins TRBV7-2 to TRBJ2-7; D uncertain. The V gene lost 2 bases and the J gene lost 4 bases, with 9 bases spanning the gap. CDR1 SGHTA and CDR2 FQGNSA come from the germline V gene. This CDR3 contains 13 residues. The CDR3 bases are TGTGCCAGCAGCTTATTCCCAGGTTACGAGCAGTACTTC. It is translated as CASSLFPGYEQYF.

The V gene is TRBV10-2, the J gene TRBJ1-5; 7 bases line up with TRBD1. Unmatched junction bases numbered 7, after V lost 6 bases and J lost 5 bases. The CDR3 sequence is 14 residues long. The germline gives CDR1 WSHSY, CDR2 SAAADI. Here the CDR3 reads CASSDNRGHQPQHF. For the CDR3, the DNA is TGCGCCAGCAGCGACAACAGGGGTCATCAGCCCCAGCATTTT.

J is TRBJ1-5 and V is TRBV21-1; the tabulated D call, TRBD1, remains unverified against the DNA. TRBV21-1 is a pseudogene segment. CDR3 size: 19 residues. As DNA, the CDR3 is TGTGCCAGCAGCTCTCGGACAGGGGGTGCCGGCCGGAGCAATCAGCCCCAGCATTTT. Protein: CASSSRTGGAGRSNQPQHF.

As for this clone: The junction does not match germline at one end; this may be a read error. This chain links TRBV7-7 with TRBJ2-2; 7 bases fit TRBD2. This CDR3 spans 12 amino acids. Germline values: CDR1 SSHAT, CDR2 FNYEAQ (reference sequence). As DNA, the CDR3 is TGTGCTAGCAGGGAGGGCACCGGGGAGCTGTTTTTT. Translating it yields CASREGTGELFF.

This clone was seen a single time. This sequence joins TRBV6-4 and TRBJ1-6; the D gene is possibly TRBD1 (5 bases). V lost 1 base, J lost 6 bases, and 7 bases lay in between. CDR3 length equals 14 residues. Per germline, CDR1 MRHNA and CDR2 SNTAGT. The CDR3 loop is CASSDWGGNSPLHF. The CDR3, as DNA: TGTGCCAGCAGTGACTGGGGCGGTAATTCACCCCTCCACTTT.

This clone was recorded only once. The genes are TRBV7-3 and TRBJ2-1, with no clear D. Germline values: CDR1 SGHTA, CDR2 FQGTGA. The germline V and J ends were trimmed by 5 bases and 0 bases, with 11 bases remaining between them. The CDR3 contains 15 residues. CDR3: CASSADGSSYNEQFF. The CDR3 region has the DNA TGTGCCAGCAGCGCGGATGGCAGCTCCTACAATGAGCAGTTCTTC.

The chain recombines TRBV12-3 or TRBV12-4 with TRBJ1-2; D may be TRBD1 (6 bases). Trimming removed 4 bases from V and 5 bases from J, with 8 bases in between. The CDR3 sequence is 12 residues long. Here the CDR3 reads CASSSTGYGYTF. The CDR3, as DNA: TGTGCCAGCAGTTCCACAGGGTATGGCTACACCTTC.

The gene calls are TRBV20-1 and TRBJ1-2; D is ambiguous. This CDR3 has 11 amino acids. V lost 4 bases to trimming and J lost 6 bases, with 9 bases between them. Per germline, CDR1 DFQATT and CDR2 SNEGSKA (reference sequence). The CDR3 region has the DNA TGCAGTGCTACGGGATCGCATGGCTACACCTTC. It codes for CSATGSHGYTF.

The chain joins TRBV2 to TRBJ1-1, with D possibly being TRBD1 (5 bases). V lost 1 base and J lost 0, with 12 bases in between. The CDR3 is 16 amino acids. The germline gives CDR1 SNHLY, CDR2 FYNNEI. The CDR3 loop is CASSEGLGGMNTEAFF. As DNA, the CDR3 is TGTGCCAGCAGTGAAGGTTTGGGGGGAATGAACACTGAAGCTTTCTTT.

The V call is TRBV7-9, the J call TRBJ2-2; D might be TRBD1 (5 bases). This CDR3 comprises 14 residues. Germline CDR1 reads SEHNR; CDR2 reads FQNEAQ (reference sequence). Trimming cost V 5 bases and J 4 bases, with 11 bases left between them. The CDR3 loop is CASSKIQVTGELFF. The CDR3 nucleotides are TGTGCCAGCAGCAAAATACAGGTCACCGGGGAGCTGTTTTTT.

CDR3: CASSISGGRTDTQYF. The CDR3 bases are TGTGCCAGCAGCATCAGCGGGGGACGCACAGATACGCAGTATTTT. The chain joins TRBV9 to TRBJ2-3; 8 nucleotides match TRBD2. The CDR3 has 15 amino acids. The germline CDR1 and CDR2 sequences are SGDLS and YYNGEE. V lost 4 bases, J lost 1 base, and 5 bases stayed unmatched.

The table lists this clone with a few counts. The J gene is TRBJ1-2, the V gene TRBV10-3; maybe TRBD1 (6 bases). V was cut by 5 bases and J by 8 bases, with 18 bases left in between. CDR1 and CDR2 from the germline V gene are ENHRY and SYGVKD. The CDR3 sequence is 14 residues long. CDR3 nucleotide sequence: TGTGCCATCAGTTTCTCCTCATGGACAGACGGCTACACCTTC. It is translated as CAISFSSWTDGYTF.

V is TRBV19 and J is TRBJ1-3; D might be TRBD1 (6 bases). Germline V lookup: CDR1 LNHDA, CDR2 SQIVND (reference sequence). Trimming took 5 bases from V and 8 from J, leaving 16 bases between them. The CDR3 extends over 14 amino acids. CDR3 sequence reads: CASSLGTWGDTIYF. The CDR3 DNA reads as TGTGCCAGTAGTCTCGGGACATGGGGAGACACCATATATTTT.

The chain's CDR3 is CASSYGGSTDTQYF. In DNA, the CDR3 is TGTGCCAGCAGCTACGGGGGAAGCACAGATACGCAGTATTTT. The chain is built from TRBV7-2 and TRBJ2-3, with D possibly being TRBD2 (6 bases). V gave up 4 bases and J gave up 0 bases, with 8 bases separating them. This CDR3 contains 14 residues. Germline V lookup: CDR1 SGHTA, CDR2 FQGNSA.

In this sample, this clone turned up a few times. This chain connects TRBV28 to TRBJ1-2, with a weak D call TRBD1 (5 bases). Trimming took off 6 bases at V and 7 bases at J, with 12 bases between the two ends. Germline V gene lookup returns CDR1 MDHEN and CDR2 SYDVKM. CDR3 size: 12 residues. In nucleotides, the CDR3 is TGTGCCAGCAGCGAGCAGGGTACTGGCTACACCTTC. Its protein product is CASSEQGTGYTF.

J is TRBJ1-1 and V is TRBV5-1; D perhaps matches TRBD1 (5 bases). Germline assignment: CDR1 SGHRS and CDR2 YFSETQ. Trimming shortened V by 0 bases and J by 0 bases, and 9 bases separated the two germline ends. This CDR3 comprises 15 residues. CDR3 nucleotides: TGCGCCAGCAGCTTGGAAGGACAAGTGAACACTGAAGCTTTCTTT. Translating gives CASSLEGQVNTEAFF. The entire variable domain, with the rest obtained from reference TRBV5-1 and TRBJ1-1, is as follows: KAGVTQTPRYLIKTRGQQVTLSCSPISGHRSVSWYQQTPGQGLQFLFEYFSETQRNKGNFPGRFSGRQFSNSRSEMNVSTLELGDSALYLCASSLEGQVNTEAFFGQGTRLTVV.

The J gene is TRBJ2-2, the V gene TRBV27; possible D gene TRBD2, 7 bases. Germline CDR1 is MNHEY and CDR2 is SMNVEV (reference sequence). With 7 bases removed from V and 5 bases from J, the gap between germline ends came to 17 bases. This CDR3 has 15 residues. The CDR3 loop is CASTRNREGTGELFF. DNA of the CDR3: TGTGCCAGCACCAGGAACAGGGAGGGAACCGGGGAGCTGTTTTTT.

The CDR3 loop is CASSQTVMNTEAFF. The CDR3 nucleotides read TGTGCCAGCAGTCAGACAGTAATGAACACTGAAGCTTTCTTT. This chain links TRBV6-6 with TRBJ1-1; maybe TRBD1 (5 bases). This CDR3 spans 14 amino acids. The germline gives CDR1 MNHNY, CDR2 SVGAGI (reference sequence). Trimming cost V 5 bases and J 0 bases, with 10 bases left between them.

This clone has more than one count but fewer than ten. V gene TRBV29-1 combines with J gene TRBJ1-2; no clear D. The germline V gene encodes CDR1 SQVTM and CDR2 ANQGSEA. The V gene lost 2 bases and the J gene lost 4 bases, with 8 bases spanning the gap. This CDR3 comprises 12 residues. For the CDR3, the DNA is TGCAGCGTTGAATCATCGGTCTATGGCTACACCTTC. This encodes CSVESSVYGYTF.

This chain joins TRBV4-1 and TRBJ1-5; D remains ambiguous. The CDR3 length is 13 residues. V was shortened by 0 bases and J by 9 bases, with 9 bases between the two germline ends. Germline V gene data show CDR1 as MGHRA and CDR2 as YSYEKL. DNA of the CDR3: TGCGCCAGCAGCCAAGATCGCGGTCGGCCCCAGCATTTT. This encodes CASSQDRGRPQHF.

The V and J genes are TRBV19 and TRBJ2-7; TRBD2 is a possible D gene (7 bases). The V gene lost 0 bases and the J gene lost 5 bases, with 14 bases spanning the gap. The germline gives CDR1 LNHDA, CDR2 SQIVND (reference sequence). This CDR3 region has 15 residues. CDR3 sequence reads: CASSIDLGGLNEQYF. The CDR3 bases are TGTGCCAGTAGTATAGATCTGGGGGGGCTCAACGAGCAGTACTTC.